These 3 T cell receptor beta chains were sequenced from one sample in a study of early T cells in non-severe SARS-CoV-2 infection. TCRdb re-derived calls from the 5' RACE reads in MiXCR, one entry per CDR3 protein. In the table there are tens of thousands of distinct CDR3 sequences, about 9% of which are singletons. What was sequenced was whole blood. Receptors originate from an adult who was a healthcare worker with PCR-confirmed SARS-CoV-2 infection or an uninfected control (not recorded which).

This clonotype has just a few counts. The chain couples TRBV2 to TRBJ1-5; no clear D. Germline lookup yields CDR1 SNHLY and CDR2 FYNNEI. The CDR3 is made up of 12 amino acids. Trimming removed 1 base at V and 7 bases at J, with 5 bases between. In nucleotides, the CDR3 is TGTGCCAGCAGTGAAGAGGGACAGCCCCAGCATTTT. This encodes CASSEEGQPQHF.

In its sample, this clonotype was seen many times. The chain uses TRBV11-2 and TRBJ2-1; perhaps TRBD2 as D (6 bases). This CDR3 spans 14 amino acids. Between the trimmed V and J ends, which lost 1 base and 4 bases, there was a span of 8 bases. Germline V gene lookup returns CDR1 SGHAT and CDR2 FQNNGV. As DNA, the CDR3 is TGTGCCAGCAGCTTAGGCCGGGAGTACAATGAGCAGTTCTTC. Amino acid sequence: CASSLGREYNEQFF.

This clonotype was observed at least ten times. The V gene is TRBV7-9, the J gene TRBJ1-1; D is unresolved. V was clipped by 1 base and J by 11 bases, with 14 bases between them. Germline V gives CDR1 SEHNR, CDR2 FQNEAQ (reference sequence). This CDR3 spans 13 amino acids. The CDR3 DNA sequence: TGTGCCAGCAGCTTAGTTGTATCCCAGGCGGCTTTCTTT. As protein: CASSLVVSQAAFF. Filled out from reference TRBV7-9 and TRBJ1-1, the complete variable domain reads DTGVSQNPRHKITKRGQNVTFRCDPISEHNRLYWYRQTLGQGPEFLTYFQNEAQLEKSRLLSDRFSAERPKGSFSTLEIQRTEQGDSAMYLCASSLVVSQAAFFGQGTRLTVV.